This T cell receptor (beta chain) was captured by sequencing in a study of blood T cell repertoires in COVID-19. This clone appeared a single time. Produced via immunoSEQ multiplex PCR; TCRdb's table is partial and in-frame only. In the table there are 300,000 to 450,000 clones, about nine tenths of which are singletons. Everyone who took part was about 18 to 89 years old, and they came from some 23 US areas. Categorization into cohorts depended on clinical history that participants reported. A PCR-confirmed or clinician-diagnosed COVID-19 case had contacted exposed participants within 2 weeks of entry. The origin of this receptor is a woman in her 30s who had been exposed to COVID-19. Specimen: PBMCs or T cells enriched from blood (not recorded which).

In nucleotides, the CDR3 is TGTGCCAGCAGCCCGCACTATAGGACAGGGAAATCGAATGAGCAGTTCTTC. It translates to CASSPHYRTGKSNEQFF. The chain couples TRBV3-1 (or the pseudogene TRBV3-2) to TRBJ2-1; 8 bases match TRBD1. This CDR3 is built from 17 residues. Losses at the gene ends were 4 bases for V and 7 bases for J; bases not matched to a gene: 15. Per germline, CDR1 LGHDT and CDR2 YNNKEL (reference sequence).